This section outlines one TCR beta chain sequence together with its context. Cohorts were based on clinical histories the participants reported. The assay was immunoSEQ multiplex PCR, and TCRdb's table has in-frame clones only and misses some. The table has 230,000 or so clones, around 88% seen once. The entry originates in a study of blood T cell repertoires in COVID-19. This TCR was sampled from a woman in her 40s with acute COVID-19. Material: PBMCs or T cells enriched from blood (not recorded which).

The CDR3 here is CASSLGLAGSGELFF. CDR3 bases: TGTGCCAGCAGCCTGGGACTAGCGGGTTCCGGGGAGCTGTTTTTT. The genes are TRBV3-1 (or the pseudogene TRBV3-2) and TRBJ2-2; TRBD2 matches at 12 bases. The V and J ends lost 4 bases and 6 bases, in that order; junction bases with no gene match: 3. Germline CDR1 is LGHDT and CDR2 is YNNKEL (reference sequence). This CDR3 region has 15 residues.